Described below is a single T cell receptor beta chain sequence and its context. In the study's own analysis: Cell counts per sample came from amplifying reference gene primers. Sequencing used immunoSEQ multiplex PCR; TCRdb keeps in-frame clones, though not all of them. The DNA was the basis for D and trimming; V, J and clone size are from that table. Of 200,000 to 250,000 clones listed, roughly 86% are singletons. J was trimmed by 4 bases and V by 4 bases; bases with no gene match: 7. The CDR3 runs 15 residues. CDR1 and CDR2 from the germline V gene are MGHRA and YSYEKL. The sample comes from a study of blood T cell repertoires in COVID-19. In the study overall: Samples of COVID-19 (acute and convalescent) were obtained from the United States, Italy and Spain. T cells, B-cell-depleted T cells, or PBMCs provided the cDNA or gDNA that served as material.

The rearrangement links TRBV4-1 to TRBJ2-1; 7 bases map to TRBD1. What was sequenced was peripheral blood. The source is a woman in her seventies with active or convalescent COVID-19. The CDR3 reads CASSLSGQTYNEQFF. The CDR3 nucleotides read TGCGCCAGCAGCCTTTCGGGACAGACGTACAATGAGCAGTTCTTC.